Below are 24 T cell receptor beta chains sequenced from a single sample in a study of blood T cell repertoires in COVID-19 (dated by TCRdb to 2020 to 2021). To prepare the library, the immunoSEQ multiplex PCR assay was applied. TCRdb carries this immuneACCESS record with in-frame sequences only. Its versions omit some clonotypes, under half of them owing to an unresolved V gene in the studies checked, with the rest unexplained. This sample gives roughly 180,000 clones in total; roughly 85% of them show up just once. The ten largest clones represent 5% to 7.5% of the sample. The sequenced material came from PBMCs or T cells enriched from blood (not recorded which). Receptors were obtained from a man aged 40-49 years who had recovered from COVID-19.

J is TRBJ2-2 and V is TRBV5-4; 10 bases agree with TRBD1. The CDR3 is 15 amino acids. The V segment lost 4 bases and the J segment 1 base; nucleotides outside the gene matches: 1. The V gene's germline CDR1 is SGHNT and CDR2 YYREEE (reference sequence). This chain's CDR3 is CASSRDRGNTGELFF. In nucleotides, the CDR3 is TGTGCCAGCAGCCGGGACAGGGGGAACACCGGGGAGCTGTTTTTT.

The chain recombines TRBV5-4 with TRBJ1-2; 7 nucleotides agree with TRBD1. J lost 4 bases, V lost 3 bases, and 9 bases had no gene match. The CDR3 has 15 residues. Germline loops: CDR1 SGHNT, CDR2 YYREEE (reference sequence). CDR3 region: CASSSRDSWGYGYTF. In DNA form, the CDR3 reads TGTGCCAGCAGCTCCCGGGACAGTTGGGGCTATGGCTACACCTTC.

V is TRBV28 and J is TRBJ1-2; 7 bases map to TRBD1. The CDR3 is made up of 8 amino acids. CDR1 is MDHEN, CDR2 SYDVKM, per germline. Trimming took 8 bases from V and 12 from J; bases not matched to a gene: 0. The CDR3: CASGQDTF. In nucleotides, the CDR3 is TGTGCCAGCGGACAGGACACCTTC.

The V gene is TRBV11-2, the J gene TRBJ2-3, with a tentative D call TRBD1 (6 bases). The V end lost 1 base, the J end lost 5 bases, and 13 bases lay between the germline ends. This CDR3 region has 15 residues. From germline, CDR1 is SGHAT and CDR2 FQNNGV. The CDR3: CASSLGYTGKDTQYF. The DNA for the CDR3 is TGTGCCAGCAGCTTAGGGTACACAGGGAAAGATACGCAGTATTTT.

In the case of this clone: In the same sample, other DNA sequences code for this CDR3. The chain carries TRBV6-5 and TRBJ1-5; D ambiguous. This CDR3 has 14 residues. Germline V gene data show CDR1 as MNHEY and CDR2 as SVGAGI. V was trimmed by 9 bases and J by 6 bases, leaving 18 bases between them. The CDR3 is CASSLSSQIQPQHF. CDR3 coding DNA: TGTGCCAGTAGTCTATCCTCTCAAATTCAGCCCCAGCATTTT.

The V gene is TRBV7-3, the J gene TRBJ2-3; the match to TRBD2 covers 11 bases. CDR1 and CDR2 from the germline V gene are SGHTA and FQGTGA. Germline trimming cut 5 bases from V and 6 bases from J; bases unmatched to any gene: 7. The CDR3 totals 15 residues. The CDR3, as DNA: TGTGCCAGCAGCCCTACCCCTAGCGGGAGGGATACGCAGTATTTT. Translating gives CASSPTPSGRDTQYF.

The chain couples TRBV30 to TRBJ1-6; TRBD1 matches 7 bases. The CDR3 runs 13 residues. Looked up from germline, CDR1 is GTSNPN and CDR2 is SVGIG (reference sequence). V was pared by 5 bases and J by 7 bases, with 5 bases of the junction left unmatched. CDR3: CAWSQGGNSPLHF. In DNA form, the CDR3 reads TGTGCCTGGTCTCAGGGGGGAAATTCACCCCTCCACTTT.

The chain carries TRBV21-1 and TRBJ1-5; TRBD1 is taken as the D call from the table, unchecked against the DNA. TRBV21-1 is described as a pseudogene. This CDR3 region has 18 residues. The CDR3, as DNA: TGTGCCAGCAGCAAAGTGAGTTATCGGGGACAGGGGGATCAGCCCCAGCATTTT. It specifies CASSKVSYRGQGDQPQHF.

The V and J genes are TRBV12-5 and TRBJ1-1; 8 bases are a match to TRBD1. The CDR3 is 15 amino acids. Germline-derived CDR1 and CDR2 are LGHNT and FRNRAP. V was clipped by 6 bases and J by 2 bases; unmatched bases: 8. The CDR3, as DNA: TGTGCTAGTGGAGAAGGACAGGGAGGAAACACTGAAGCTTTCTTT. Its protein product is CASGEGQGGNTEAFF.

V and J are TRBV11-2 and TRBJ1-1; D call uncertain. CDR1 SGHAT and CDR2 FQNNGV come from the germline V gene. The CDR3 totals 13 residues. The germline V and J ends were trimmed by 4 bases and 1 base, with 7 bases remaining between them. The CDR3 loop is CASSSTANTEAFF. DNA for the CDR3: TGTGCCAGCAGCTCCACAGCGAACACTGAAGCTTTCTTT.

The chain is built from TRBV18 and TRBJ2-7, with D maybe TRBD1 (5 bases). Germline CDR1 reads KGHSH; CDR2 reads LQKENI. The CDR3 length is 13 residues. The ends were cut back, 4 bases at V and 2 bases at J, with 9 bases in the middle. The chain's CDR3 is CASSRQPTYEQYF. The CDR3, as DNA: TGTGCCAGCTCACGACAGCCAACCTACGAGCAGTACTTC.

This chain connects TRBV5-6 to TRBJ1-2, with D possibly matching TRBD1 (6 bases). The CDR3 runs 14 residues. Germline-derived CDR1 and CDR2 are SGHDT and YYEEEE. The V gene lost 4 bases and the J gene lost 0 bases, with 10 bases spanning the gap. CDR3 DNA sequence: TGTGCCAGCAGCCCCAGGGGTTCTAACTATGGCTACACCTTC. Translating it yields CASSPRGSNYGYTF.

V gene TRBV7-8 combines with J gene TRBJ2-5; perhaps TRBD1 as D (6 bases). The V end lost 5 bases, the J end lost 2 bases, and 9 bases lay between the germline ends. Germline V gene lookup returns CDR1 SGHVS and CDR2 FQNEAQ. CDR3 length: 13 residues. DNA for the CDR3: TGTGCCAGCAGCGGTGGACAGCAAGAGACCCAGTACTTC. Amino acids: CASSGGQQETQYF.

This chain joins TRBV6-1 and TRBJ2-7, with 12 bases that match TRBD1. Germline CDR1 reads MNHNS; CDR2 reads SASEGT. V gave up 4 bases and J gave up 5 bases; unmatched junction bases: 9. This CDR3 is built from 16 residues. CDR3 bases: TGTGCCAGCAGTGGCACCCCCGGGACAGGGGGCGACGAGCAGTACTTC. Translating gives CASSGTPGTGGDEQYF.

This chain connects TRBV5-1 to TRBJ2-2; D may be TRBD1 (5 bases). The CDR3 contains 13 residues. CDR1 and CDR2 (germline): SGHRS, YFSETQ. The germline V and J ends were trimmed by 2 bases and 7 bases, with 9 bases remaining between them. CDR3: CASSLGADGELFF. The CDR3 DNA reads TGCGCCAGCAGCTTAGGGGCGGACGGGGAGCTGTTTTTT.

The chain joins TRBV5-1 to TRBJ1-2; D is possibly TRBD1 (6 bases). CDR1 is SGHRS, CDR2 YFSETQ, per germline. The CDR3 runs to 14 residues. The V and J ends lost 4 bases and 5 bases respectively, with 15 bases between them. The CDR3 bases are TGCGCCAGCAGCGCCAGGACAGACGGGTATGGCTACACCTTC. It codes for CASSARTDGYGYTF.

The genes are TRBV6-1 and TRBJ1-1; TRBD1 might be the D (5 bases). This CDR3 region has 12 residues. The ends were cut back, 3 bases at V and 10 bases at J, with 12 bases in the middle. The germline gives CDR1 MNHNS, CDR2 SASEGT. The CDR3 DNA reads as TGTGCCAGCAGTGAGTCCGCAGGGATAGCTTTCTTT. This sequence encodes CASSESAGIAFF.

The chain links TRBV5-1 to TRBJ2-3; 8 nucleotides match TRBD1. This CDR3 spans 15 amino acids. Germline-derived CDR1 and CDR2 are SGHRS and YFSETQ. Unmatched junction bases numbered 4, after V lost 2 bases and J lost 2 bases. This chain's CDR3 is CASSLQGGATDTQYF. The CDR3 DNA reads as TGCGCCAGCAGCTTACAGGGGGGAGCCACAGATACGCAGTATTTT.

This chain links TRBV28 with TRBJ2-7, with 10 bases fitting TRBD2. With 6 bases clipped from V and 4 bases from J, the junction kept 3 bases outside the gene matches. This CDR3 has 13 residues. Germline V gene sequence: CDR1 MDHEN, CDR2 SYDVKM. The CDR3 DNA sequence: TGTGCCAGCAGACTAGCGGGACAATACGAGCAGTACTTC. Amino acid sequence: CASRLAGQYEQYF.

The CDR3 sequence: CASGWGEGYTF. CDR3 coding DNA: TGTGCCAGCGGCTGGGGAGAGGGCTACACCTTC. The chain joins TRBV7-9 to TRBJ1-2, with no clear D. The CDR3 runs 11 residues. The V and J ends lost 8 bases and 8 bases respectively, with 12 bases between them. Per the germline V gene, CDR1 is SEHNR and CDR2 is FQNEAQ (reference sequence). Filled out from reference TRBV7-9 and TRBJ1-2, the complete variable domain reads DTGVSQNPRHKITKRGQNVTFRCDPISEHNRLYWYRQTLGQGPEFLTYFQNEAQLEKSRLLSDRFSAERPKGSFSTLEIQRTEQGDSAMYLCASGWGEGYTFGSGTRLTVV.

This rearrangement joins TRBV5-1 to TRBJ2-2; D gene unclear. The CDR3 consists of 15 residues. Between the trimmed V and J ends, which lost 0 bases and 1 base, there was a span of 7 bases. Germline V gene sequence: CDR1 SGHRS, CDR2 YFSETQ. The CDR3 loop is CASSLEAGNTGELFF. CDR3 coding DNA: TGCGCCAGCAGCTTGGAGGCAGGGAACACCGGGGAGCTGTTTTTT.

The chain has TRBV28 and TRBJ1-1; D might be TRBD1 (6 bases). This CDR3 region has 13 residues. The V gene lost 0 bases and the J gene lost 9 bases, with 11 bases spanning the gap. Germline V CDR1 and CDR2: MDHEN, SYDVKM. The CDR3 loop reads CASSLWGTWKAFF. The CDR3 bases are TGTGCCAGCAGTTTATGGGGGACATGGAAAGCTTTCTTT.

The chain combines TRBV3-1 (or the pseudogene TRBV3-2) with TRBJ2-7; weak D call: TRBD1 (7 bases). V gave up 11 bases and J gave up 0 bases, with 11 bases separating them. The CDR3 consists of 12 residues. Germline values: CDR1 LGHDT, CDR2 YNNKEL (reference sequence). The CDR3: CASGDSSYEQYF. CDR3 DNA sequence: TGTGCCTCGGGGGACAGCTCCTACGAGCAGTACTTC.

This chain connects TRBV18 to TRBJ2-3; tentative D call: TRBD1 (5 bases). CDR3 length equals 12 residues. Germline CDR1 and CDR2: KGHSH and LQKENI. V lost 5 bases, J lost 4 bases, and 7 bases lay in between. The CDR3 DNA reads TGTGCCAGCTCAAAAGGGGCAGATACGCAGTATTTT. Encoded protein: CASSKGADTQYF.